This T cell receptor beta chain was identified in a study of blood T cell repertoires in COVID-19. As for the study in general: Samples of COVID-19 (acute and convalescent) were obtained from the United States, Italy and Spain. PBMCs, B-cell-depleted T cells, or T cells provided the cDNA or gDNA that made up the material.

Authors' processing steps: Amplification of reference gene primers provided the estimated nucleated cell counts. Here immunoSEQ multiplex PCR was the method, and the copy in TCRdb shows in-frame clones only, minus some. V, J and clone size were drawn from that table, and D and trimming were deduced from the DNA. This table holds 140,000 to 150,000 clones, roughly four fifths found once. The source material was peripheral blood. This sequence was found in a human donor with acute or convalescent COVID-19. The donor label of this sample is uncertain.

The CDR3 sequence: CASRRGAQETQYF. CDR3 in DNA: TGTGCCAGCAGGCGGGGGGCGCAAGAGACCCAGTACTTC. The genes are TRBV12-3 or TRBV12-4 and TRBJ2-5; TRBD2 agrees at 8 bases. V was clipped by 6 bases and J by 2 bases; unmatched bases: 2. The CDR3 runs 13 residues.